These 32 T cell receptor beta chains came from one sample sequenced in a study of CD8+ T cells in alopecia areata. The authors extracted RNA and reverse transcribed it into cDNA as the sequencing template. The data were produced by immunoSEQ multiplex PCR, yet TCRdb's version contains in-frame clones alone and is incomplete. The repertoire consists of roughly 150,000 clones, with approximately 56% occurring once and the leading ten covering 30% to 45%. Sequencing was performed on CD8+ T cells sorted from blood. Receptors originate from a human donor in good health.

This rearrangement joins TRBV5-6 to TRBJ2-2, with D hard to call. Germline CDR1 reads SGHDT; CDR2 reads YYEEEE. CDR3 length: 12 residues. Trimming shortened V by 0 bases and J by 7 bases, and 4 bases separated the two germline ends. CDR3 residues: CASSLASGELFF. The CDR3 bases are TGTGCCAGCAGCTTGGCGAGCGGGGAGCTGTTTTTT.

The rearrangement joins TRBV29-1 to TRBJ1-2; no definite D call. Trimming stripped 6 bases from V and 2 bases from J, with 13 bases between. CDR1 is SQVTM and CDR2 is ANQGSEA in the germline V gene. The CDR3 runs to 13 residues. The CDR3 spells CSVPPEANYGYTF. The CDR3 coding sequence is TGCAGCGTGCCCCCTGAAGCGAACTATGGCTACACCTTC.

The chain employs TRBV25-1 and TRBJ1-1; 9 nucleotides agree with TRBD1. Germline V gives CDR1 MGHDK, CDR2 SYGVNS. This CDR3 has 11 amino acids. With V trimmed by 8 bases and J by 5 bases, 0 bases remained unmatched. CDR3 protein: CASGQGTEAFF. CDR3 DNA: TGTGCCAGCGGACAGGGGACTGAAGCTTTCTTT.

The chain has TRBV2 and TRBJ2-5; 8 bases agree with TRBD2. The junction had 12 bases not matched to a gene; V was cut back by 7 bases and J by 5 bases. Germline-derived CDR1 and CDR2 are SNHLY and FYNNEI. CDR3 length: 15 residues. CDR3 loop: CASIETSADGETQYF. The CDR3 bases are TGTGCCAGCATAGAGACTAGCGCCGACGGGGAGACCCAGTACTTC.

This chain links TRBV7-8 with TRBJ1-2; 9 bases agree with TRBD1. Germline CDR1 and CDR2: SGHVS and FQNEAQ. J lost 4 bases, V lost 1 base, and 1 base had no gene match. This CDR3 has 14 amino acids. The CDR3 protein is CASSLGTGAYGYTF. The DNA for the CDR3 is TGTGCCAGCAGCTTAGGGACAGGGGCCTATGGCTACACCTTC. Full variable domain (remainder filled in from reference TRBV7-8 and TRBJ1-2): GAGVSQSPRYKVAKRGQDVALRCDPISGHVSLFWYQQALGQGPEFLTYFQNEAQLDKSGLPSDRFFAERPEGSVSTLKIQRTQQEDSAVYLCASSLGTGAYGYTFGSGTRLTVV.

The chain combines TRBV4-1 with TRBJ1-3; D perhaps matches TRBD1 (5 bases). Germline V gene data show CDR1 as MGHRA and CDR2 as YSYEKL. This CDR3 has 16 residues. The V gene lost 4 bases and the J gene lost 3 bases, with 16 bases spanning the gap. The CDR3 coding sequence is TGCGCCAGCAGCCCTAAATACGGGGGAGGTGGAAACACCATATATTTT. It specifies CASSPKYGGGGNTIYF.

V and J are TRBV27 and TRBJ1-2; possible D gene TRBD1, 5 bases. The CDR3 is made up of 15 amino acids. Per the germline V gene, CDR1 is MNHEY and CDR2 is SMNVEV (reference sequence). The V gene lost 5 bases and the J gene lost 2 bases, with 15 bases spanning the gap. The CDR3 is CASSLRGAGNYGYTF. CDR3 in DNA: TGTGCCAGCAGTCTGAGAGGGGCGGGAAACTATGGCTACACCTTC.

The chain has TRBV5-1 and TRBJ2-7, with D perhaps matching TRBD1 or TRBD2 (5 bases each). The ends were cut back, 3 bases at V and 3 bases at J, with 19 bases in the middle. CDR1 and CDR2 (germline): SGHRS, YFSETQ. The CDR3 runs to 16 residues. CDR3 DNA sequence: TGCGCCAGCAGCTGGGCCGGGACCCAGGGAGACTACGAGCAGTACTTC. This sequence encodes CASSWAGTQGDYEQYF.

This clone came up once. J is TRBJ1-5 and V is TRBV25-1; 12 nucleotides line up with TRBD1. With V trimmed by 8 bases and J by 5 bases, 10 bases remained unmatched. This CDR3 region has 16 residues. In germline, CDR1 is MGHDK, CDR2 SYGVNS. Written as DNA, the CDR3 is TGTGCCAGCGAAACCAGGGACAGGGGGCGGGATCAGCCCCAGCATTTT. Translating it yields CASETRDRGRDQPQHF. Variable domain in full (rest from reference TRBV25-1 and TRBJ1-5): EADIYQTPRYLVIGTGKKITLECSQTMGHDKMYWYQQDPGMELHLIHYSYGVNSTEKGDLSSESTVSRIRTEHFPLTLESARPSHTSQYLCASETRDRGRDQPQHFGDGTRLSIL.

The chain is built from TRBV7-8 and TRBJ2-7; D unresolved. The V gene's germline CDR1 is SGHVS and CDR2 FQNEAQ. V lost 4 bases and J lost 3, with 10 bases in between. The CDR3 is made up of 13 amino acids. Here the CDR3 reads CASSSRPSYEQYF. In nucleotides, the CDR3 is TGTGCCAGCAGCTCACGACCGAGCTACGAGCAGTACTTC.

The chain has TRBV29-1 and TRBJ2-5; 8 nucleotides match TRBD1. The CDR3 contains 15 residues. V shed 4 bases, J shed 1 base, and the junction held 8 bases outside the gene matches. Germline CDR1 and CDR2: SQVTM and ANQGSEA. The CDR3 loop reads CSVATPGQAQETQYF. CDR3 DNA: TGCAGCGTTGCGACGCCGGGACAGGCCCAAGAGACCCAGTACTTC.

This clone has a handful of counts. This chain connects TRBV4-1 to TRBJ2-6; D remains unclear. V lost 1 base to trimming and J lost 15 bases, with 13 bases between them. Germline assignment: CDR1 MGHRA and CDR2 YSYEKL. This CDR3 contains 13 residues. This chain's CDR3 is CASSQVSDLGLTF. Here the CDR3 DNA reads TGCGCCAGCAGCCAAGTATCGGATTTAGGCCTGACTTTC.

The chain is built from TRBV4-1 and TRBJ2-3; no clear D gene. This CDR3 contains 14 residues. Germline CDR1 and CDR2: MGHRA and YSYEKL. The V end lost 0 bases, the J end lost 0 bases, and 4 bases lay between the germline ends. Here the CDR3 DNA reads TGCGCCAGCAGCCAAGAACCTAGCACAGATACGCAGTATTTT. Protein product: CASSQEPSTDTQYF.

The V call is TRBV13, the J call TRBJ2-5; tentatively, D is TRBD2 (6 bases). Per germline, CDR1 PRHDT and CDR2 FYEKMQ (reference sequence). V was shortened by 2 bases and J by 4 bases, with 8 bases between the two germline ends. The CDR3 has 13 residues. CDR3 in DNA: TGTGCCAGCAGCTTAAACGGGAGAGAGACCCAGTACTTC. Translating gives CASSLNGRETQYF.

V is TRBV27 and J is TRBJ2-1; 11 bases are a match to TRBD2. Germline V lookup: CDR1 MNHEY, CDR2 SMNVEV (reference sequence). This CDR3 spans 15 amino acids. J was trimmed by 4 bases and V by 6 bases; bases with no gene match: 5. CDR3 residues: CASRETSGIYNEQFF. CDR3 bases: TGTGCCAGCAGGGAGACTAGCGGGATTTACAATGAGCAGTTCTTC.

There are a few counts of this clone. V gene TRBV10-3 combines with J gene TRBJ2-3; D possibly corresponds to TRBD2 (5 bases). The V and J ends lost 0 bases and 6 bases respectively, with 10 bases between them. Per germline, CDR1 ENHRY and CDR2 SYGVKD. The CDR3 extends over 14 amino acids. CDR3 sequence (DNA): TGTGCCATCAGTGAGTCGAGAGGGCTGGATACGCAGTATTTT. Translation: CAISESRGLDTQYF.

The V gene is TRBV7-2, the J gene TRBJ2-7, with a tentative D call TRBD1 (6 bases). V was trimmed by 0 bases and J by 2 bases, leaving 8 bases between them. The CDR3 spans 14 residues. Germline values: CDR1 SGHTA, CDR2 FQGNSA. The DNA for the CDR3 is TGTGCCAGCAGCTTAGCGACAGGCACCTACGAGCAGTACTTC. As protein: CASSLATGTYEQYF. The full variable domain, with the rest looked up from reference TRBV7-2 and TRBJ2-7, is GAGVSQSPSNKVTEKGKDVELRCDPISGHTALYWYRQSLGQGLEFLIYFQGNSAPDKSGLPSDRFSAERTGGSVSTLTIQRTQQEDSAVYLCASSLATGTYEQYFGPGTRLTVT.

The rearrangement joins TRBV2 to TRBJ2-7, with D unresolved. The CDR3 consists of 13 residues. The V gene's germline CDR1 is SNHLY and CDR2 FYNNEI. The V end lost 0 bases, the J end lost 4 bases, and 7 bases lay between the germline ends. Written as DNA, the CDR3 is TGTGCCAGCAGTGAAGCGGTAAGGTACGAGCAGTACTTC. Protein: CASSEAVRYEQYF.

This clone has just one count. V usage is TRBV9 and J usage is TRBJ2-5, with 9 bases that match TRBD1. Germline V gene data show CDR1 as SGDLS and CDR2 as YYNGEE. CDR3 length equals 14 residues. V lost 2 bases to trimming and J lost 4 bases; unmatched junction nucleotides: 3. This chain's CDR3 is CASSVGQGTETQYF. CDR3 DNA: TGTGCCAGCAGCGTGGGACAGGGAACAGAGACCCAGTACTTC.

J is TRBJ2-6 and V is TRBV11-2; either TRBD1 or TRBD2 may fit D (5 bases each). CDR1 is SGHAT, CDR2 FQNNGV, per germline. The V gene lost 5 bases and the J gene lost 4 bases, with 15 bases spanning the gap. The CDR3 runs 16 residues. The CDR3 region is CASSPGTFRGANVLTF. The CDR3 nucleotides are TGTGCCAGCAGCCCTGGGACCTTTCGGGGGGCCAACGTCCTGACTTTC.

The gene calls are TRBV5-4 and TRBJ2-5, with 9 bases matching TRBD2. The germline CDR1 and CDR2 sequences are SGHNT and YYREEE (reference sequence). This CDR3 region has 15 residues. After removal of 4 bases from V and 2 bases from J, the junction contained 6 bases not matched to a gene. The CDR3 sequence: CASSPNGLAQETQYF. The CDR3 DNA reads as TGTGCCAGCAGCCCGAACGGACTAGCGCAAGAGACCCAGTACTTC.

The chain has TRBV9 and TRBJ1-1; the match to TRBD1 covers 8 bases. The V gene end was trimmed by 3 bases and the J gene end by 1 base; junction bases not matched to a gene: 8. The germline V gene encodes CDR1 SGDLS and CDR2 YYNGEE. The CDR3 has 16 amino acids. CDR3 in amino acids: CASSAGQGASNTEAFF. The CDR3 DNA is TGTGCCAGCAGCGCGGGGCAGGGGGCCTCGAACACTGAAGCTTTCTTT.

The chain has TRBV4-1 and TRBJ2-7, with a tentative D call TRBD2 (6 bases). The germline V gene has CDR1 MGHRA and CDR2 YSYEKL. CDR3 length equals 14 residues. The V gene lost 1 base and the J gene lost 3 bases, with 10 bases spanning the gap. The CDR3 DNA is TGCGCCAGCAGCCAAGCCACTAGCAGCTACGAGCAGTACTTC. Residues: CASSQATSSYEQYF.

The rearrangement links TRBV4-1 to TRBJ1-3, with unresolved D. Deletions cut 1 base from V and 0 bases from J, with 7 bases between. The CDR3 totals 15 residues. Germline lookup yields CDR1 MGHRA and CDR2 YSYEKL. The CDR3 is CASSQGISSGNTIYF. For the CDR3, the DNA is TGCGCCAGCAGCCAAGGGATTAGCTCTGGAAACACCATATATTTT.

This chain joins TRBV27 and TRBJ2-3; D remains ambiguous. V shed 5 bases and J shed 2 bases, with 5 bases lying between them. This CDR3 comprises 12 residues. Per germline, CDR1 MNHEY and CDR2 SMNVEV (reference sequence). This CDR3 reads CASSTYTDTQYF. The CDR3 coding sequence is TGTGCCAGCAGTACTTACACAGATACGCAGTATTTT.

This clone showed up just once. V and J are TRBV27 and TRBJ2-6, with a possible D match to TRBD2 (5 bases). The CDR3 has 16 residues. V was cut by 2 bases and J by 0 bases, with 8 bases left in between. Germline CDR1 is MNHEY and CDR2 is SMNVEV (reference sequence). CDR3 nucleotides: TGTGCCAGCAGTTTAGAGGGTTTCTCTGGGGCCAACGTCCTGACTTTC. Translation gives CASSLEGFSGANVLTF. Together with reference TRBV27 and TRBJ2-6, the CDR3 gives the full variable domain: EAQVTQNPRYLITVTGKKLTVTCSQNMNHEYMSWYRQDPGLGLRQIYYSMNVEVTDKGDVPEGYKVSRKEKRNFPLILESPSPNQTSLYFCASSLEGFSGANVLTFGAGSRLTVL.

V gene TRBV10-2 combines with J gene TRBJ2-2, with unresolved D. This CDR3 is built from 11 residues. Trimming removed 6 bases at V and 5 bases at J, with 4 bases between. Germline V CDR1 and CDR2: WSHSY, SAAADI. The CDR3 DNA reads as TGCGCCAGCAGCCAAACCGGGGAGCTGTTTTTT. This sequence encodes CASSQTGELFF.

This clone was counted only a few times. The chain has TRBV7-7 and TRBJ1-1, with 8 nucleotides matching TRBD1. V was clipped by 2 bases and J by 8 bases; unmatched bases: 7. Germline V gene lookup returns CDR1 SSHAT and CDR2 FNYEAQ (reference sequence). The CDR3 length is 14 residues. The CDR3 sequence is CASSLYVGQGEAFF. The CDR3 bases are TGTGCCAGCAGCTTATACGTCGGACAGGGCGAAGCTTTCTTT.

The V call is TRBV29-1, the J call TRBJ2-7, with no clear D. The CDR3 contains 13 residues. V was cut by 6 bases and J by 0 bases, with 12 bases left in between. Germline V gene sequence: CDR1 SQVTM, CDR2 ANQGSEA. CDR3 sequence: CSVTEDVSYEQYF. In DNA form, the CDR3 reads TGCAGCGTCACCGAGGACGTCTCCTACGAGCAGTACTTC.

This clone was counted a few times. The J gene is TRBJ2-7, the V gene TRBV28; tentative D call: TRBD2 (6 bases). CDR1 is MDHEN and CDR2 is SYDVKM in the germline V gene. The CDR3 has 15 residues. Trimming removed 2 bases from V and 7 bases from J, with 18 bases in between. The CDR3 sequence is CASSLAGGPQWEQYF. The DNA of the CDR3 is TGTGCCAGCAGTTTAGCAGGAGGGCCCCAATGGGAGCAGTACTTC.

This sequence joins TRBV30 and TRBJ1-4; maybe TRBD1 (6 bases). CDR3 length: 12 residues. Looked up from germline, CDR1 is GTSNPN and CDR2 is SVGIG (reference sequence). This CDR3 is CGWSGENEKLFF. As DNA, the CDR3 is TGTGGATGGTCAGGGGAGAACGAAAAACTGTTTTTT.

V is TRBV10-2 and J is TRBJ1-1; 11 nucleotides align to TRBD1. The CDR3 sequence is 16 residues long. V dropped 0 bases and J dropped 6; count of bases not matched to a gene: 6. The germline gives CDR1 WSHSY, CDR2 SAAADI. CDR3 amino acids: CASSESRTGGFAEAFF. The DNA for the CDR3 is TGCGCCAGCAGTGAGTCGAGGACAGGGGGCTTCGCTGAAGCTTTCTTT.